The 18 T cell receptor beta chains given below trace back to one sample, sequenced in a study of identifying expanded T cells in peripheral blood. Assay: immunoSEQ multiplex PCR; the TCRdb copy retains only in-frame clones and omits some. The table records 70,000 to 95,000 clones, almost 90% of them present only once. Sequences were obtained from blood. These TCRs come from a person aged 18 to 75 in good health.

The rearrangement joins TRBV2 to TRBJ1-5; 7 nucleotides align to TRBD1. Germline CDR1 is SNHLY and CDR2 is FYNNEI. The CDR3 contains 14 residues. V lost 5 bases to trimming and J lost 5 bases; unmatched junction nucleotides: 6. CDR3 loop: CASSPRQGDQPQHF. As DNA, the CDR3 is TGTGCCAGCAGTCCTAGACAGGGAGATCAGCCCCAGCATTTT.

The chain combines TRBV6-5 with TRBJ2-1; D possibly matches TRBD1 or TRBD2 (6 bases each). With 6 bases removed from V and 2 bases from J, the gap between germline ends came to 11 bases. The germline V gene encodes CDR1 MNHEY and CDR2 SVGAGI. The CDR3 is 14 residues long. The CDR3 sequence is CASRRGATYNEQFF. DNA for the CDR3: TGTGCCAGCAGGAGGGGGGCCACCTACAATGAGCAGTTCTTC.

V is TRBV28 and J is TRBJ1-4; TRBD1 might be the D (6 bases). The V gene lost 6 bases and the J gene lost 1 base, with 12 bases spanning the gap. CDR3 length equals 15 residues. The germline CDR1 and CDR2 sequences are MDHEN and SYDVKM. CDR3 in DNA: TGTGCCAGCAGCCCTACAGGGAAAACTAATGAAAAACTGTTTTTT. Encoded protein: CASSPTGKTNEKLFF.

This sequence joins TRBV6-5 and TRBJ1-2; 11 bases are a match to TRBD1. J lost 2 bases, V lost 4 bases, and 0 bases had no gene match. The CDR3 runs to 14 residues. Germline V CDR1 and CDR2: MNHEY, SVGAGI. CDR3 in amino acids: CASSWDRGNYGYTF. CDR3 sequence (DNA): TGTGCCAGCAGTTGGGACAGGGGGAACTATGGCTACACCTTC.

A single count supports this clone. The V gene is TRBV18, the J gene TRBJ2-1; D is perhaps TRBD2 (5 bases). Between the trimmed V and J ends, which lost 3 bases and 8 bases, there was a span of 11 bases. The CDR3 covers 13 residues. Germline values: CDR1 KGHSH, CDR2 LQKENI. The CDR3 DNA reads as TGTGCCAGCTCACCGGGAGTCCAGGATGAGCAGTTCTTC. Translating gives CASSPGVQDEQFF.

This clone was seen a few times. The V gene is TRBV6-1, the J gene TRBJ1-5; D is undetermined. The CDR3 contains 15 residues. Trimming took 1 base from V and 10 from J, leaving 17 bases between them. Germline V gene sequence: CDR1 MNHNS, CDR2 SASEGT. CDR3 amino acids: CASSEDVAILRPQHF. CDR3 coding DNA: TGTGCCAGCAGTGAAGATGTGGCCATCTTACGACCCCAGCATTTT.

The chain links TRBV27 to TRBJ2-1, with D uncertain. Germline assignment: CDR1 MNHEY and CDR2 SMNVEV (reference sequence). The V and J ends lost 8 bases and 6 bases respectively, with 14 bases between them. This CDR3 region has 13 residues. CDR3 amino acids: CASEKHNSNEQFF. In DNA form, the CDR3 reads TGTGCCAGCGAAAAGCACAACAGCAATGAGCAGTTCTTC.

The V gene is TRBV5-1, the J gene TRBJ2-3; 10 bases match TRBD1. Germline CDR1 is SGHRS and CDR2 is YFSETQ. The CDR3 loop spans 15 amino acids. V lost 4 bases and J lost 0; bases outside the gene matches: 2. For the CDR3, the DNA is TGCGCCAGCAGCAGACAGGGGGCTAGCACAGATACGCAGTATTTT. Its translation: CASSRQGASTDTQYF. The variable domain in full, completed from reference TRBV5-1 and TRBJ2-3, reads KAGVTQTPRYLIKTRGQQVTLSCSPISGHRSVSWYQQTPGQGLQFLFEYFSETQRNKGNFPGRFSGRQFSNSRSEMNVSTLELGDSALYLCASSRQGASTDTQYFGPGTRLTVL.

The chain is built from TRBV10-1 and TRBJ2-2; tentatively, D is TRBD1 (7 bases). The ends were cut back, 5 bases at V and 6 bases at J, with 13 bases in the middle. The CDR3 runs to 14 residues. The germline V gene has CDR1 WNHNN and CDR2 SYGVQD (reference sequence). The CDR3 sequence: CASSTGEEAGELFF. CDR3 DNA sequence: TGCGCCAGCAGTACAGGGGAGGAAGCCGGGGAGCTGTTTTTT.

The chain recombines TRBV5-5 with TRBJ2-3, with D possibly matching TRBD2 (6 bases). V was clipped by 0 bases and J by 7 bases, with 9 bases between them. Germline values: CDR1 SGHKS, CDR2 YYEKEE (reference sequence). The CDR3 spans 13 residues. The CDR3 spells CASSLDAGNTQYF. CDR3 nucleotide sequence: TGTGCCAGCAGCTTGGATGCGGGAAATACGCAGTATTTT. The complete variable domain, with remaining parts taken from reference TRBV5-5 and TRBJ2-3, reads DAGVTQSPTHLIKTRGQQVTLRCSPISGHKSVSWYQQVLGQGPQFIFQYYEKEERGRGNFPDRFSARQFPNYSSELNVNALLLGDSALYLCASSLDAGNTQYFGPGTRLTVL.

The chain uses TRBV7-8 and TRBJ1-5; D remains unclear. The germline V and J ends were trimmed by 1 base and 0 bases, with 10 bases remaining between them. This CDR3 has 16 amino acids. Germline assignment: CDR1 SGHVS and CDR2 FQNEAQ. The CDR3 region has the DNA TGTGCCAGCAGCTTAGGAACCGCTTATAGCAATCAGCCCCAGCATTTT. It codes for CASSLGTAYSNQPQHF.

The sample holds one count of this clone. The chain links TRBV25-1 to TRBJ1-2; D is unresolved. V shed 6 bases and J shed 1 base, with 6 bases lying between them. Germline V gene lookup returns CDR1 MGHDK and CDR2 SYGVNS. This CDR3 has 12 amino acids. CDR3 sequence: CASSQDNYGYTF. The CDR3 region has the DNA TGTGCCAGCAGCCAGGATAACTATGGCTACACCTTC.

Here the CDR3 DNA reads TGTGCCAGCAGATATCGGGACACCCCCTACAATGAGCAGTTCTTC. It is translated as CASRYRDTPYNEQFF. The rearrangement links TRBV27 to TRBJ2-1; maybe TRBD1 (6 bases). Per the germline V gene, CDR1 is MNHEY and CDR2 is SMNVEV (reference sequence). This CDR3 is 15 amino acids long. Trimming stripped 6 bases from V and 2 bases from J, with 14 bases between.

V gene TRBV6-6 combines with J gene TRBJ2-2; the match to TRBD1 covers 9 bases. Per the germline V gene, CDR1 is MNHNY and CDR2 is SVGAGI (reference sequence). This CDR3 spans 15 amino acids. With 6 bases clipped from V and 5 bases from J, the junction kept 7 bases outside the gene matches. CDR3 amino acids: CASSPPGTGTGELFF. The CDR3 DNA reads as TGTGCCAGCAGCCCTCCCGGGACAGGGACCGGGGAGCTGTTTTTT.

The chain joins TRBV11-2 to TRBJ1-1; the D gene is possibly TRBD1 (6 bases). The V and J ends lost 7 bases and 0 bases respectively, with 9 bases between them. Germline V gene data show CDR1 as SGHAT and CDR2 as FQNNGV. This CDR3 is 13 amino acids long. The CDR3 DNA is TGTGCCAGCATTGACAGGCTGAACACTGAAGCTTTCTTT. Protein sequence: CASIDRLNTEAFF.

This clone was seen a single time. Written as DNA, the CDR3 is TGTGCCAGTAGTATAGGGGTCAGGGGCTCAGATACGCAGTATTTT. Encoded protein: CASSIGVRGSDTQYF. This chain links TRBV19 with TRBJ2-3, with TRBD1 as a possible D gene (6 bases). Trimming took off 1 base at V and 4 bases at J, with 12 bases between the two ends. This CDR3 comprises 15 residues. The germline V gene has CDR1 LNHDA and CDR2 SQIVND (reference sequence).

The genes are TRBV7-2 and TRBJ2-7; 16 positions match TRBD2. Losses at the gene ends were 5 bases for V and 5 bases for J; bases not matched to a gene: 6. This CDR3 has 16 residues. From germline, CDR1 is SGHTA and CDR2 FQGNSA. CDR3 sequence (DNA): TGTGCCAGCAGCAGGGGACTAGCGGGAGGGCCCCACGAGCAGTACTTC. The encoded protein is CASSRGLAGGPHEQYF.

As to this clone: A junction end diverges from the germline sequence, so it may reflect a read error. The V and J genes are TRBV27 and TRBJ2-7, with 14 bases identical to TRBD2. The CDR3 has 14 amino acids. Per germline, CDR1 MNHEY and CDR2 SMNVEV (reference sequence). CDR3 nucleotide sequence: TGTGCCAGCAGACCGGGACTAGCGGGAGCCTCGTGTTTCTTC. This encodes CASRPGLAGASCFF.